This T cell receptor beta chain appears in the sequencing data of a study of blood T cells in healthy people across ages. Through a sample-barcoded 5' primer and a J-beta primer mix, a second PCR was run for roughly 6 to 11 cycles. TCRdb used MiXCR to reprocess the 5' RACE reads, holding one entry per CDR3 protein. Among approximately 490,000 distinct CDR3 sequences, 24% were seen once, and the ten largest hold 8.7%. The sample also formed part of further work on T cells of mothers and their children.

Source material: blood. The TCR sequence derives from a boy younger than 18 in good health.

The CDR3 here is CASSQIRDKLYNEQFF. In DNA, the CDR3 is TGCGCCAGCAGCCAAATCCGGGACAAGCTCTACAATGAGCAGTTCTTC. The chain combines TRBV4-1 with TRBJ2-1; tentative D call: TRBD1 (6 bases). The CDR3 spans 16 residues. Germline V lookup: CDR1 MGHRA, CDR2 YSYEKL. Trimming pared 2 bases from V and 3 bases from J, leaving 14 bases between.